The entry below describes one T cell receptor (beta chain). The antigen is unknown. For the second PCR, which ran for about 7 to 11 cycles, a sample-barcoded 5' primer and a J-beta primer mix were used. Tagging of each cDNA molecule was performed by a template-switch adaptor with 12 random nucleotides. TCRdb analysed the 5' RACE reads with MiXCR anew, one entry per CDR3 protein. The data hold 1.5 million to 2 million distinct CDR3 sequences, with about 30% observed a single time. The sample comes from a study of blood T cells in healthy people across ages. General study points: In long-lived donors, naive CD4+ cell counts and diversity exceeded those of aged donors.

The germline V gene encodes CDR1 MDHEN and CDR2 SYDVKM. Trimming removed 6 bases at V and 7 bases at J, with 12 bases between. The CDR3 has 12 amino acids. The individuals who served as donors were healthy Caucasians living in Russia, aged roughly 6 to 90. Per-sample yields of isolated PBMCs were at least 6 million. Input material: blood. The chain carries TRBV28 and TRBJ1-2; D is ambiguous. This sequence was found in a woman aged 25-40 years in good health. The CDR3 DNA is TGTGCCAGCAGCTTCTTGGGTTTTGGCTACACCTTC. Encoded protein: CASSFLGFGYTF.